This TCR beta chain is drawn from a study of cytomegalovirus exposure and HLA in healthy donors. A multiplex PCR was run with 60 Vbeta primers and 13 Jbeta primers. Generated by immunoSEQ multiplex PCR, the TCRdb table keeps only in-frame clones and is missing some. The sample includes under 200,000 clones, approximately 76% seen only once; the top ten take over 1.2%. This CDR3 contains 15 residues. Germline V gives CDR1 GTSNPN, CDR2 SVGIG (reference sequence). V was clipped by 0 bases and J by 3 bases, with 11 bases between them. These donors, healthy bone marrow donors, were studied. Regarding this clone: Its antigen remains unidentified.

Notes on the study in general: In a later analysis, most CMV-associated TCR beta chains appeared HLA-restricted. In a later analysis, parvovirus B19, influenza, CMV and Epstein-Barr virus appeared linked to several top co-occurrence clusters. Sequencing likely caused a cluster of highly shared sequence variants.

Sequenced material: PBMCs. This receptor was identified in a man aged 55-75 years in good health and CMV-seronegative. The genes are TRBV30 and TRBJ2-2, with D possibly TRBD1 on 5 matching bases. CDR3 DNA sequence: TGTGCCTGGAGTGTACGTCAGGGTGACACCGGGGAGCTGTTTTTT. Translating gives CAWSVRQGDTGELFF.